The 27 T cell receptor beta chains below all came from one sample that was sequenced in a study of blood T cell repertoires in COVID-19. Using immunoSEQ multiplex PCR, the repertoire was profiled, and TCRdb retains in-frame clones only, with some absent. The data show 70,000 to 90,000 clones, with roughly 89% seen just once and under 1.5% held by the top ten. Sequencing was carried out using PBMCs or T cells enriched from blood (not recorded which). These receptor sequences come from a woman between 50 and 59 years old with acute COVID-19.

The genes are TRBV6-6 and TRBJ2-7; TRBD2 matches at 7 bases. There are 15 residues in the CDR3. The V segment lost 6 bases and the J segment 4 bases; nucleotides outside the gene matches: 12. Germline lookup yields CDR1 MNHNY and CDR2 SVGAGI (reference sequence). For the CDR3, the DNA is TGTGCCAGCAGGCGAAGGGACGGACTAGAGTACGAGCAGTACTTC. It is translated as CASRRRDGLEYEQYF.

This chain uses TRBV10-3 with TRBJ2-7; D may be TRBD2 (5 bases). CDR1 is ENHRY, CDR2 SYGVKD, per germline. Trimming took 3 bases from V and 5 from J, leaving 26 bases between them. CDR3 length: 18 amino acids. Written as DNA, the CDR3 is TGTGCCATCAGTGAAGGGTCTACGGATCACGAGGGCCTTCACGAGCAGTACTTC. Translated, it gives CAISEGSTDHEGLHEQYF.

This chain uses TRBV5-4 with TRBJ1-2; 9 bases agree with TRBD1. The CDR3 is 15 residues long. Germline CDR1 SGHNT, CDR2 YYREEE (reference sequence). Losses at the gene ends were 0 bases for V and 8 bases for J; bases not matched to a gene: 8. CDR3 bases: TGTGCCAGCAGCTTGGCGGACAGGGGATCTCAGGGCTACACCTTC. Protein: CASSLADRGSQGYTF.

The chain uses TRBV6-5 and TRBJ1-2; 10 bases align to TRBD1. V lost 10 bases to trimming and J lost 4 bases; unmatched junction nucleotides: 9. Germline assignment: CDR1 MNHEY and CDR2 SVGAGI. The CDR3 is 14 amino acids. DNA for the CDR3: TGTGCCACCAAGCGACAGGGGGCAGGCTATGGCTACACCTTC. Translated: CATKRQGAGYGYTF.

This rearrangement joins TRBV5-1 to TRBJ2-6; D not resolved. Germline CDR1 and CDR2: SGHRS and YFSETQ. This CDR3 spans 14 amino acids. V lost 1 base to trimming and J lost 2 bases, with 4 bases between them. The CDR3, as DNA: TGCGCCAGCAGCTTGACGGCTGGGGCCAACGTCCTGACTTTC. Translation: CASSLTAGANVLTF.

The chain has TRBV24-1 and TRBJ2-2; the match to TRBD1 covers 9 bases. Germline V gene lookup returns CDR1 KGHDR and CDR2 SFDVKD. The CDR3 is made up of 16 amino acids. V was clipped by 3 bases and J by 5 bases; unmatched bases: 6. The chain's CDR3 is CATSDTGQGLTGELFF. As DNA, the CDR3 is TGTGCCACCAGTGATACGGGACAGGGATTAACCGGGGAGCTGTTTTTT.

The V gene is TRBV5-4, the J gene TRBJ2-2; 9 positions agree with TRBD2. Germline CDR1 SGHNT, CDR2 YYREEE (reference sequence). This CDR3 region has 16 residues. The V and J ends lost 6 bases and 1 base, in that order; junction bases with no gene match: 7. The CDR3: CASTSQTSGNTGELFF. CDR3 coding DNA: TGTGCCAGCACCTCCCAGACTAGCGGGAACACCGGGGAGCTGTTTTTT.

The V and J genes are TRBV29-1 and TRBJ1-1, with D unclear. The V end was cut by 5 bases, the J end by 1 base, with 5 bases between. Germline V gene sequence: CDR1 SQVTM, CDR2 ANQGSEA. This CDR3 is 11 amino acids long. CDR3 DNA: TGCAGCGTTCGGGGGAACACTGAAGCTTTCTTT. Amino acids: CSVRGNTEAFF.

The CDR3 here is CASRAESRTEAFF. CDR3 coding DNA: TGTGCCAGCAGGGCGGAGTCCCGGACTGAAGCTTTCTTT. The chain joins TRBV5-5 to TRBJ1-1; D unresolved. The V end lost 5 bases, the J end lost 5 bases, and 13 bases lay between the germline ends. Germline lookup yields CDR1 SGHKS and CDR2 YYEKEE (reference sequence). The CDR3 has 13 residues. The full variable domain, rest sourced from reference TRBV5-5 and TRBJ1-1, is DAGVTQSPTHLIKTRGQQVTLRCSPISGHKSVSWYQQVLGQGPQFIFQYYEKEERGRGNFPDRFSARQFPNYSSELNVNALLLGDSALYLCASRAESRTEAFFGQGTRLTVV.

The chain joins TRBV19 to TRBJ1-2, with D perhaps matching TRBD1 (6 bases). CDR3 length: 13 amino acids. V lost 7 bases and J lost 7, with 16 bases in between. Per germline, CDR1 LNHDA and CDR2 SQIVND (reference sequence). The CDR3 nucleotides are TGTGCCAGTAATCAGGGGTTGCTCGGTGGCTACACCTTC. This codes for CASNQGLLGGYTF.

The chain has TRBV4-1 and TRBJ2-1; D may be TRBD2 (7 bases). The V gene lost 0 bases and the J gene lost 7 bases, with 22 bases spanning the gap. CDR3 length: 18 residues. Germline V gene sequence: CDR1 MGHRA, CDR2 YSYEKL. As DNA, the CDR3 is TGCGCCAGCAGCCAAGAACCTTTTGGCGGGGGAGGGGGGAATGAGCAGTTCTTC. Its protein is CASSQEPFGGGGGNEQFF.

This clone was observed a single time. This rearrangement joins TRBV29-1 to TRBJ2-2, with D possibly being TRBD1 (6 bases). The CDR3 totals 14 residues. Trimming removed 2 bases at V and 1 base at J, with 8 bases between. Germline-derived CDR1 and CDR2 are SQVTM and ANQGSEA. CDR3 in amino acids: CSVERTENTGELFF. CDR3 bases: TGCAGCGTTGAAAGGACAGAGAACACCGGGGAGCTGTTTTTT.

The chain carries TRBV29-1 and TRBJ1-2; unclear D gene. The length of the CDR3 is 12 residues. The germline V gene encodes CDR1 SQVTM and CDR2 ANQGSEA. V lost 2 bases, J lost 7 bases, and 11 bases lay in between. The CDR3, as DNA: TGCAGCGTTGAACGGGATTGGGTTGGCTACACCTTC. It encodes CSVERDWVGYTF.

The CDR3 DNA is TGCGCCTGGCGGACAGACAGCTCCTACGAGCAGTACTTC. It is translated as CAWRTDSSYEQYF. The V call is TRBV5-1, the J call TRBJ2-7, with D tentatively TRBD1 (6 bases). Trimming removed 10 bases from V and 0 bases from J, with 14 bases in between. This CDR3 comprises 13 residues. Looked up from germline, CDR1 is SGHRS and CDR2 is YFSETQ.

The chain carries TRBV3-1 (or the pseudogene TRBV3-2) and TRBJ2-3; TRBD2 aligns across 11 bases. This CDR3 contains 15 residues. The trim removed 2 bases at V and 8 bases at J, leaving 6 bases unmatched. CDR1 and CDR2 (germline): LGHDT, YNNKEL (reference sequence). The chain's CDR3 is CASSQMGSGGGTQYF. CDR3 bases: TGTGCCAGCAGCCAAATGGGTAGCGGGGGGGGTACGCAGTATTTT.

V gene TRBV6-5 combines with J gene TRBJ1-4, with 7 bases fitting TRBD1. The CDR3 is 15 amino acids. V shed 6 bases and J 7 bases; nucleotides not matched to a gene: 11. CDR1 MNHEY and CDR2 SVGAGI come from the germline V gene. CDR3 region: CASRPTGEFSEKLFF. CDR3 nucleotide sequence: TGTGCCAGCAGACCTACAGGGGAGTTTTCTGAAAAACTGTTTTTT.

The chain is built from TRBV18 and TRBJ1-2; 7 bases are shared with TRBD1. CDR3 length: 14 amino acids. Germline values: CDR1 KGHSH, CDR2 LQKENI. V trimming: 4 bases; J trimming: 3 bases; junction bases outside the gene matches: 5. CDR3 in amino acids: CASSQGAGDYGYTF. The CDR3, as DNA: TGTGCCAGCTCACAGGGGGCTGGAGACTATGGCTACACCTTC.

The chain has TRBV2 and TRBJ1-5; possible D gene TRBD1, 5 bases. From germline, CDR1 is SNHLY and CDR2 FYNNEI. CDR3 length: 12 residues. Trimming shortened V by 7 bases and J by 2 bases, and 6 bases separated the two germline ends. CDR3 sequence reads: CASTRGNQPQHF. Here the CDR3 DNA reads TGTGCCAGCACCAGGGGCAATCAGCCCCAGCATTTT. Together with reference TRBV2 and TRBJ1-5, the CDR3 gives the full variable domain: EPEVTQTPSHQVTQMGQEVILRCVPISNHLYFYWYRQILGQKVEFLVSFYNNEISEKSEIFDDQFSVERPDGSNFTLKIRSTKLEDSAMYFCASTRGNQPQHFGDGTRLSIL.

The chain uses TRBV4-2 and TRBJ2-7; no reliable D call. This CDR3 contains 15 residues. Germline CDR1 reads LGHNA; CDR2 reads YNFKEQ. The V end lost 0 bases, the J end lost 4 bases, and 13 bases lay between the germline ends. In nucleotides, the CDR3 is TGTGCCAGCAGCCAAGAATCTGGGCCGCCATACGAGCAGTACTTC. Translating it yields CASSQESGPPYEQYF.

The rearrangement joins TRBV7-6 to TRBJ1-3; D not resolved. The CDR3 length is 11 residues. From germline, CDR1 is SGHVS and CDR2 FNYEAQ. The V and J ends lost 0 bases and 9 bases respectively, with 3 bases between them. CDR3: CASSLASTIYF. The CDR3 DNA reads as TGTGCCAGCAGCTTAGCCAGCACCATATATTTT.

A single count supports this clone. The V gene is TRBV27, the J gene TRBJ2-6; 7 nucleotides match TRBD1. J lost 0 bases, V lost 5 bases, and 4 bases had no gene match. Germline CDR1 reads MNHEY; CDR2 reads SMNVEV (reference sequence). The CDR3 totals 16 residues. CDR3 in amino acids: CASSQTGPSGANVLTF. CDR3 coding DNA: TGTGCCAGCAGTCAGACAGGGCCCTCTGGGGCCAACGTCCTGACTTTC.

V gene TRBV5-1 combines with J gene TRBJ2-1, with a weak D call TRBD1 (6 bases). V was pared by 0 bases and J by 7 bases, with 20 bases between. Germline V lookup: CDR1 SGHRS, CDR2 YFSETQ. The CDR3 runs to 17 residues. For the CDR3, the DNA is TGCGCCAGCAGCTTGGTCACAGGGTTAGGGATTTGGAATGAGCAGTTCTTC. Its protein product is CASSLVTGLGIWNEQFF.

The genes are TRBV5-1 and TRBJ1-5, with TRBD1 identical over 7 bases. This CDR3 is built from 15 residues. J was trimmed by 3 bases and V by 1 base; bases with no gene match: 4. CDR1 is SGHRS and CDR2 is YFSETQ in the germline V gene. The CDR3 DNA sequence: TGCGCCAGCAGCTTGCAAGGGGGCTACAATCAGCCCCAGCATTTT. Amino acid sequence: CASSLQGGYNQPQHF.

The chain has TRBV7-9 and TRBJ2-1, with 9 bases that match TRBD1. Germline lookup yields CDR1 SEHNR and CDR2 FQNEAQ (reference sequence). V gave up 3 bases and J gave up 8 bases; unmatched junction bases: 8. The CDR3 loop spans 15 amino acids. CDR3 coding DNA: TGTGCCAGCAGCTTCGGGGACAGGGATAGAGATGAGCAGTTCTTC. This codes for CASSFGDRDRDEQFF.

The rearrangement joins TRBV6-2 or TRBV6-3 to TRBJ2-7; D is unresolved. The CDR3 contains 17 residues. The germline CDR1 and CDR2 sequences are MNHEY and SVGEGT. V was pared by 0 bases and J by 2 bases, with 17 bases between. CDR3 nucleotides: TGTGCCAGCAGTTACTCGAGAGCAAAAGTCCGCCCCTACGAGCAGTACTTC. It encodes CASSYSRAKVRPYEQYF.

V gene TRBV25-1 combines with J gene TRBJ1-1; 8 bases agree with TRBD1. Per germline, CDR1 MGHDK and CDR2 SYGVNS. The CDR3 is 15 residues long. J gave up 1 base and V 6 bases, and 7 bases lay outside the gene matches. CDR3: CASRSRGQGNTEAFF. For the CDR3, the DNA is TGTGCCAGCAGGTCCAGGGGGCAGGGGAACACTGAAGCTTTCTTT.

The chain has TRBV7-2 and TRBJ2-1; D remains ambiguous. The CDR3 covers 12 residues. Trimming pared 1 base from V and 7 bases from J, leaving 5 bases between. Per the germline V gene, CDR1 is SGHTA and CDR2 is FQGNSA. The CDR3 loop is CASSLELNEQFF. The CDR3 DNA sequence: TGTGCCAGCAGCTTAGAACTGAATGAGCAGTTCTTC.